These 27 T cell receptor beta chains were sequenced from one sample in a study of technical replicates of blood from a handful of donors. TCRdb keeps only in-frame clones here, not all; method: immunoSEQ multiplex PCR. Here the sample spans about 16,000 clones, around 87% being singletons. Sequenced material: PBMCs. These receptors were collected from a human donor in good health.

The chain has TRBV6-1 and TRBJ1-2; TRBD1 matches 8 bases. With V trimmed by 8 bases and J by 12 bases, 14 bases remained unmatched. Germline-derived CDR1 and CDR2 are MNHNS and SASEGT. This CDR3 is 13 amino acids long. CDR3 sequence reads: CASPEERTGLHTF. DNA for the CDR3: TGTGCCAGCCCTGAGGAAAGGACAGGGCTCCACACCTTC.

The chain carries TRBV5-1 and TRBJ2-1, with D hard to call. The germline V gene has CDR1 SGHRS and CDR2 YFSETQ. The length of the CDR3 is 14 residues. The V end lost 2 bases, the J end lost 0 bases, and 6 bases lay between the germline ends. DNA of the CDR3: TGCGCCAGCAGCTTACAAAGCTCCTACAATGAGCAGTTCTTC. Translation gives CASSLQSSYNEQFF.

This rearrangement joins TRBV6-1 to TRBJ2-5, with 8 bases lining up with TRBD1. The CDR3 runs to 14 residues. Germline-derived CDR1 and CDR2 are MNHNS and SASEGT. J was trimmed by 1 base and V by 6 bases; bases with no gene match: 4. CDR3 in DNA: TGTGCCAGCAGCTCGGGACAGGTCCAAGAGACCCAGTACTTC. Protein product: CASSSGQVQETQYF.

V is TRBV7-6 and J is TRBJ2-3; D ambiguous. The CDR3 spans 15 residues. Germline CDR1 and CDR2: SGHVS and FNYEAQ. V shed 10 bases and J shed 3 bases, with 20 bases lying between them. CDR3 sequence (DNA): TGTGCCACCAAAGCCGGGTCATTTGGAACAGATACGCAGTATTTT. Translating it yields CATKAGSFGTDTQYF.

The V gene is TRBV14, the J gene TRBJ2-7, with 9 nucleotides matching TRBD2. This CDR3 has 16 amino acids. Germline V gene sequence: CDR1 SGHDN, CDR2 FVKESK. Trimming removed 4 bases from V and 1 base from J; junction bases left unmatched: 8. CDR3 sequence (DNA): TGTGCCAGCAGCCCCTCGACTAGCGGAGGGTCCTACGAGCAGTACTTC. This sequence encodes CASSPSTSGGSYEQYF. The full variable domain, in which reference TRBV14 and TRBJ2-7 provide the parts outside the CDR3, is EAGVTQFPSHSVIEKGQTVTLRCDPISGHDNLYWYRRVMGKEIKFLLHFVKESKQDESGMPNNRFLAERTGGTYSTLKVQPAELEDSGVYFCASSPSTSGGSYEQYFGPGTRLTVT.

V usage is TRBV19 and J usage is TRBJ2-3; 12 positions match TRBD2. Germline assignment: CDR1 LNHDA and CDR2 SQIVND (reference sequence). With V trimmed by 4 bases and J by 4 bases, 3 bases remained unmatched. This CDR3 is built from 15 residues. The CDR3 sequence is CASSKWTSGADTQYF. In nucleotides, the CDR3 is TGTGCCAGTAGTAAGTGGACTAGCGGGGCAGATACGCAGTATTTT. The full variable domain, rest sourced from reference TRBV19 and TRBJ2-3, is DGGITQSPKYLFRKEGQNVTLSCEQNLNHDAMYWYRQDPGQGLRLIYYSQIVNDFQKGDIAEGYSVSREKKESFPLTVTSAQKNPTAFYLCASSKWTSGADTQYFGPGTRLTVL.

V and J are TRBV4-2 and TRBJ2-3; D might be TRBD2 (6 bases). This CDR3 spans 16 amino acids. V was clipped by 3 bases and J by 4 bases, with 17 bases between them. Germline V gives CDR1 LGHNA, CDR2 YNFKEQ. The CDR3 is CASSHPVGDSSDTQYF. The CDR3 DNA reads TGTGCCAGCAGCCACCCGGTTGGGGACTCTTCAGATACGCAGTATTTT.

The rearrangement joins TRBV19 to TRBJ2-3; TRBD1 might be the D (6 bases). V lost 5 bases to trimming and J lost 0 bases, with 15 bases between them. This CDR3 has 16 amino acids. CDR1 is LNHDA and CDR2 is SQIVND in the germline V gene (reference sequence). CDR3 nucleotides: TGTGCCAGTAGTTCAGGGGACGCTGGGAGCACAGATACGCAGTATTTT. Amino acid sequence: CASSSGDAGSTDTQYF.

The chain links TRBV5-1 to TRBJ1-1; perhaps TRBD1 as D (5 bases). The CDR3 is made up of 15 amino acids. CDR1 is SGHRS, CDR2 YFSETQ, per germline. V was cut by 0 bases and J by 6 bases, with 15 bases left in between. CDR3 nucleotides: TGCGCCAGCAGCTTGGCCCCAGGGAATAACGCTGAAGCTTTCTTT. This gives the protein CASSLAPGNNAEAFF.

The rearrangement joins TRBV15 to TRBJ1-1; weak D call: TRBD1 (5 bases). Germline CDR1 reads LNHNV; CDR2 reads YYDKDF (reference sequence). The CDR3 extends over 11 amino acids. The ends were cut back, 5 bases at V and 10 bases at J, with 11 bases in the middle. The DNA of the CDR3 is TGTGCCACCAGCGCACACGGGGGAGCTTTCTTT. This encodes CATSAHGGAFF.

The V gene is TRBV5-8, the J gene TRBJ1-1, with TRBD1 matching over 7 bases. This CDR3 has 15 amino acids. CDR1 SGHTS and CDR2 YDEGEE come from the germline V gene. V dropped 8 bases and J dropped 1; count of bases not matched to a gene: 11. The CDR3 reads CARQGFTDPNTEAFF. The CDR3 nucleotides read TGTGCCAGACAGGGGTTTACCGACCCGAACACTGAAGCTTTCTTT.

The genes are TRBV9 and TRBJ2-3; D ambiguous. V was clipped by 1 base and J by 0 bases, with 12 bases between them. The CDR3 is 16 amino acids. Per germline, CDR1 SGDLS and CDR2 YYNGEE. The CDR3 DNA reads as TGTGCCAGCAGCGTAACAAATACGATAAGCACAGATACGCAGTATTTT. Its translation: CASSVTNTISTDTQYF. The variable domain in full, with the rest retrieved from reference TRBV9 and TRBJ2-3, is DSGVTQTPKHLITATGQRVTLRCSPRSGDLSVYWYQQSLDQGLQFLIQYYNGEERAKGNILERFSAQQFPDLHSELNLSSLELGDSALYFCASSVTNTISTDTQYFGPGTRLTVL.

This clone turned up a few times. The chain links TRBV7-8 to TRBJ2-6; D gene ambiguous. The germline V gene encodes CDR1 SGHVS and CDR2 FQNEAQ. Deletions cut 1 base from V and 0 bases from J, with 16 bases between. The CDR3 sequence is 19 residues long. In DNA form, the CDR3 reads TGTGCCAGCAGCTTAGTTGACCAAACAGATGTCTCTGGGGCCAACGTCCTGACTTTC. Amino acid sequence: CASSLVDQTDVSGANVLTF.

This chain connects TRBV6-5 to TRBJ2-1; 10 nucleotides match TRBD2. Germline-derived CDR1 and CDR2 are MNHEY and SVGAGI. The J segment lost 14 bases and the V segment lost 5 bases, leaving 3 bases of the junction unmatched. CDR3 length equals 11 residues. CDR3 sequence (DNA): TGTGCCAGCAGTCCCGGGACTAGCGAGTTCTTC. It encodes CASSPGTSEFF.

This chain connects TRBV7-2 to TRBJ2-3, with 10 bases matching TRBD1. CDR1 and CDR2 from the germline V gene are SGHTA and FQGNSA. CDR3 length: 18 amino acids. With V trimmed by 6 bases and J by 4 bases, 16 bases remained unmatched. CDR3 in amino acids: CASSSPSPGQGLPDTQYF. The CDR3 DNA reads as TGTGCCAGCAGTTCTCCATCGCCGGGACAGGGGTTGCCAGATACGCAGTATTTT.

This chain links TRBV10-2 with TRBJ2-7, with no clear D. V dropped 2 bases and J dropped 7 bases, with 18 bases sitting between them. CDR3 length: 15 amino acids. The germline V gene has CDR1 WSHSY and CDR2 SAAADI. CDR3 DNA: TGCGCCAGCAGTGAGCCAGGTTCGTTTGTTAAGGAGCAGTACTTC. As protein: CASSEPGSFVKEQYF.

The rearrangement uses TRBV5-1 and TRBJ2-1; 13 nucleotides align to TRBD2. CDR1 and CDR2 from the germline V gene are SGHRS and YFSETQ. V lost 4 bases to trimming and J lost 6 bases; unmatched junction nucleotides: 1. The CDR3 length is 14 residues. The CDR3 DNA sequence: TGCGCCAGCAGCCGGACTAGCGGGGGCAATGAGCAGTTCTTC. Its protein is CASSRTSGGNEQFF.

This clone was detected a few times. This sequence joins TRBV6-4 and TRBJ2-1, with TRBD2 matching over 10 bases. CDR1 and CDR2 (germline): MRHNA, SNTAGT. V dropped 4 bases and J dropped 7; count of bases not matched to a gene: 13. This CDR3 spans 17 amino acids. The CDR3 DNA reads as TGTGCCAGCAGTGTGATTAGCGGGAGGACCGCTATTAATGAGCAGTTCTTC. It translates to CASSVISGRTAINEQFF.

The chain links TRBV11-3 to TRBJ2-3, with 14 bases identical to TRBD2. V was clipped by 5 bases and J by 4 bases; unmatched bases: 5. CDR3 length equals 16 residues. Per germline, CDR1 SGHNT and CDR2 YENEEA. The CDR3 is CASSPGLAGVADTQYF. The CDR3 DNA reads TGTGCCAGCAGCCCGGGACTAGCGGGAGTTGCAGATACGCAGTATTTT.

The rearrangement links TRBV10-1 to TRBJ2-1; tentative D call: TRBD2 (6 bases). This CDR3 has 14 residues. The V and J ends lost 5 bases and 2 bases respectively, with 10 bases between them. CDR1 and CDR2 from the germline V gene are WNHNN and SYGVQD (reference sequence). The CDR3 coding sequence is TGCGCCAGCAGTTTCGGCGGGACCTACAATGAGCAGTTCTTC. Translating it yields CASSFGGTYNEQFF.

The chain recombines TRBV11-3 with TRBJ2-7; D is unresolved. The CDR3 covers 12 residues. Trimming left V 3 bases short and J 2 bases short, with 5 bases between. Germline V gene sequence: CDR1 SGHNT, CDR2 YENEEA. This CDR3 reads CASSFIAYEQYF. CDR3 bases: TGTGCCAGCAGCTTTATCGCCTACGAGCAGTACTTC. The complete variable domain, with remaining parts taken from reference TRBV11-3 and TRBJ2-7, reads EAGVVQSPRYKIIEKKQPVAFWCNPISGHNTLYWYLQNLGQGPELLIRYENEEAVDDSQLPKDRFSAERLKGVDSTLKIQPAELGDSAVYLCASSFIAYEQYFGPGTRLTVT.

The rearrangement links TRBV9 to TRBJ2-6; TRBD2 matches 9 bases. This CDR3 spans 19 amino acids. Germline V gene data show CDR1 as SGDLS and CDR2 as YYNGEE. Trimming cost V 0 bases and J 0 bases; bases outside gene matches: 7. CDR3 sequence (DNA): TGTGCCAGCAGCGTAGGTATAGCGGGAGCGAGCTCTGGGGCCAACGTCCTGACTTTC. Translation: CASSVGIAGASSGANVLTF. The entire variable domain, with the rest obtained from reference TRBV9 and TRBJ2-6, is as follows: DSGVTQTPKHLITATGQRVTLRCSPRSGDLSVYWYQQSLDQGLQFLIQYYNGEERAKGNILERFSAQQFPDLHSELNLSSLELGDSALYFCASSVGIAGASSGANVLTFGAGSRLTVL.

V usage is TRBV10-3 and J usage is TRBJ2-7; 13 nucleotides agree with TRBD2. V gave up 9 bases and J gave up 5 bases; unmatched junction bases: 16. Germline loops: CDR1 ENHRY, CDR2 SYGVKD. The CDR3 runs to 17 residues. The CDR3 loop reads CAMGRGQRTSGSHEQYF. The DNA of the CDR3 is TGTGCCATGGGCCGGGGACAGAGGACTAGCGGGAGCCACGAGCAGTACTTC.

This chain uses TRBV5-1 with TRBJ2-7; possibly TRBD1 for D (5 bases). V lost 0 bases and J lost 3, with 10 bases in between. Germline CDR1 is SGHRS and CDR2 is YFSETQ. The CDR3 has 14 residues. DNA for the CDR3: TGCGCCAGCAGCTTGGGACGGCAGGGCTACGAGCAGTACTTC. Translated: CASSLGRQGYEQYF.

The rearrangement joins TRBV6-4 to TRBJ1-1, with D hard to call. V shed 5 bases and J shed 0 bases, with 7 bases lying between them. Germline V gene lookup returns CDR1 MRHNA and CDR2 SNTAGT. This CDR3 is built from 13 residues. CDR3 nucleotide sequence: TGTGCCAGCAGTACAGACATGAACACTGAAGCTTTCTTT. Translation: CASSTDMNTEAFF.

In this sample, this clone turned up a few times. The chain carries TRBV4-2 and TRBJ1-2, with 8 bases matching TRBD1. With 4 bases clipped from V and 4 bases from J, the junction kept 8 bases outside the gene matches. Germline V gene lookup returns CDR1 LGHNA and CDR2 YNFKEQ. The CDR3 consists of 15 residues. CDR3 sequence reads: CASSPQGQEIYGYTF. In DNA form, the CDR3 reads TGTGCCAGCAGCCCCCAGGGACAGGAAATCTATGGCTACACCTTC.

The rearrangement joins TRBV9 to TRBJ1-1; D is perhaps TRBD1 (6 bases). From germline, CDR1 is SGDLS and CDR2 YYNGEE. The CDR3 length is 15 residues. Between the trimmed V and J ends, which lost 4 bases and 1 base, there was a span of 14 bases. CDR3 protein: CASSNRDIGNTEAFF. The CDR3 nucleotides read TGTGCCAGCAGCAACCGGGACATCGGGAACACTGAAGCTTTCTTT.